Following are 16 T cell receptor beta chains from one sample sequenced in a study of T cells in Graves' hyperthyroidism and ophthalmopathy. It was RNA transcripts that yielded the amplified TCR beta CDR3 regions. Primed by the HTBI set, a first-round RT-PCR was run on the TCR CDR3. TCRdb re-called the multiplex PCR reads through MiXCR, storing one row per CDR3 protein. Of roughly 720,000 distinct CDR3 sequences listed, around 15% were seen once; the top ten hold about 16%. The source material was blood. These receptor sequences come from a man aged 50-59 years with Graves' hyperthyroidism.

This clonotype was recorded many times. The chain carries TRBV6-2 or TRBV6-3 and TRBJ1-1; unclear D gene. Trimming stripped 8 bases from V and 8 bases from J, with 12 bases between. Germline loops: CDR1 MNHEY, CDR2 SVGEGT. The CDR3 has 11 residues. CDR3 region: CASSLWREAFF. The CDR3 DNA reads TGTGCCAGCTCGTTATGGCGGGAAGCTTTCTTT.

This clonotype was observed many times. This chain uses TRBV10-1 with TRBJ2-1; 9 bases fit TRBD2. Germline-derived CDR1 and CDR2 are WNHNN and SYGVQD (reference sequence). The CDR3 has 15 amino acids. Trimming cost V 6 bases and J 6 bases; bases outside gene matches: 9. CDR3 nucleotides: TGCGCCAGCAGCCCCGGGACTAGCCATACCAATGAGCAGTTCTTC. Translation: CASSPGTSHTNEQFF.

V usage is TRBV20-1 and J usage is TRBJ2-3; TRBD2 matches at 12 bases. This CDR3 region has 19 residues. After removal of 1 base from V and 6 bases from J, the junction contained 17 bases not matched to a gene. Germline CDR1 reads DFQATT; CDR2 reads SNEGSKA (reference sequence). CDR3 bases: TGCAGTGCTAGAGCCCGGGGGCTAGCGGGAGGGCTTCTCTTTGATACGCAGTATTTT. Translating gives CSARARGLAGGLLFDTQYF.

V and J are TRBV5-6 and TRBJ2-7, with D perhaps assigned TRBD1 or TRBD2 (5 bases each). CDR1 and CDR2 (germline): SGHDT, YYEEEE. V was cut by 4 bases and J by 0 bases, with 17 bases left in between. The CDR3 sequence is 16 residues long. The DNA of the CDR3 is TGTGCCAGCAGCGGGACCGGACGGGTTGCCTCCTACGAGCAGTACTTC. Protein product: CASSGTGRVASYEQYF.

This clonotype was seen repeatedly, ten times or more. The chain carries TRBV5-1 and TRBJ1-6; the D is unclear. The CDR3 spans 14 residues. Germline V CDR1 and CDR2: SGHRS, YFSETQ. Trimming shortened V by 6 bases and J by 10 bases, and 17 bases separated the two germline ends. The CDR3 reads CASTVPDVGSPLHF. Written as DNA, the CDR3 is TGCGCCAGCACCGTACCCGACGTGGGGTCACCCCTCCACTTT.

There are a few counts of this clonotype. The chain recombines TRBV7-9 with TRBJ1-6; D unresolved. The CDR3 spans 14 residues. Germline values: CDR1 SEHNR, CDR2 FQNEAQ (reference sequence). V gave up 4 bases and J gave up 5 bases, with 9 bases separating them. The CDR3 coding sequence is TGTGCCAGCAGCTATCAGTCTGATAATTCACCCCTCCACTTT. It yields the protein CASSYQSDNSPLHF.

This clonotype has at least ten counts. This sequence joins TRBV7-2 and TRBJ1-5; tentatively, D is TRBD1 (5 bases). Germline CDR1 SGHTA, CDR2 FQGNSA. The CDR3 is made up of 16 amino acids. V was clipped by 5 bases and J by 1 base, with 15 bases between them. CDR3 sequence reads: CASSRGLVGSNQPQHF. In DNA form, the CDR3 reads TGTGCCAGCAGCAGGGGTTTGGTCGGGAGCAATCAGCCCCAGCATTTT.

In this sample, this clonotype turned up a few times. J is TRBJ2-6 and V is TRBV9; D remains unclear. Germline V lookup: CDR1 SGDLS, CDR2 YYNGEE. This CDR3 is built from 17 residues. The V gene lost 0 bases and the J gene lost 2 bases, with 12 bases spanning the gap. The DNA for the CDR3 is TGTGCCAGCAGCGTAGCTGGGGAAAGGGCTGGGGCCAACGTCCTGACTTTC. It is translated as CASSVAGERAGANVLTF.

The chain combines TRBV14 with TRBJ1-2; possibly TRBD1 for D (6 bases). Germline V lookup: CDR1 SGHDN, CDR2 FVKESK. The V gene lost 4 bases and the J gene lost 8 bases, with 17 bases spanning the gap. This CDR3 has 14 amino acids. The CDR3 sequence is CASSPDPTGLGYTF. The CDR3 DNA reads TGTGCCAGCAGCCCGGACCCGACAGGACTAGGCTACACCTTC.

Regarding this clonotype: A much larger clone lies one base from this, so it may be a read error. This is likely a read error, given that the CDR3 carries no conserved phenylalanine or tryptophan at its end. The rearrangement uses TRBV4-2 and TRBJ1-5; D ambiguous. The V gene's germline CDR1 is LGHNA and CDR2 YNFKEQ. The V gene lost 0 bases and the J gene lost 1 base, with 10 bases spanning the gap. The CDR3 totals 16 residues. The CDR3 protein is CASSQDVGESNQPQHL. For the CDR3, the DNA is TGTGCCAGCAGCCAAGATGTAGGAGAGAGCAATCAGCCCCAGCATTTA.

The V call is TRBV7-2, the J call TRBJ1-2; D gene uncertain. The CDR3 extends over 15 amino acids. Germline CDR1 and CDR2: SGHTA and FQGNSA. V dropped 6 bases and J dropped 2 bases, with 16 bases sitting between them. This CDR3 reads CASSPGVGLNYGYTF. CDR3 DNA: TGTGCCAGCAGTCCGGGAGTGGGATTGAACTATGGCTACACCTTC.

This clonotype has ten or more counts. In DNA form, the CDR3 reads TGCGCCAGCAGCTTGGGTGGGACACGTTTTGGCTACACCTTC. Translation gives CASSLGGTRFGYTF. The chain joins TRBV5-1 to TRBJ1-2; tentative D call: TRBD1 (6 bases). Trimming removed 0 bases from V and 7 bases from J, with 13 bases in between. Germline V gene lookup returns CDR1 SGHRS and CDR2 YFSETQ. The CDR3 is 14 residues long.

Many counts were recorded for this clonotype. The gene calls are TRBV27 and TRBJ2-7; D might be TRBD1 (5 bases). The CDR3 is 14 amino acids. The germline V gene has CDR1 MNHEY and CDR2 SMNVEV (reference sequence). V gave up 2 bases and J gave up 3 bases, with 11 bases separating them. The CDR3 is CASSLAGSVYEQYF. CDR3 DNA sequence: TGTGCCAGCAGTTTAGCAGGGTCGGTCTACGAGCAGTACTTC.

V gene TRBV20-1 combines with J gene TRBJ2-3; TRBD1 aligns across 12 bases. The CDR3 runs to 14 residues. V gave up 6 bases and J gave up 4 bases; unmatched junction bases: 5. Germline values: CDR1 DFQATT, CDR2 SNEGSKA (reference sequence). The CDR3 bases are TGCAGTGCGACCGGGACAGGGGGCCCAGATACGCAGTATTTT. It is translated as CSATGTGGPDTQYF.

This clonotype was seen at least ten times. The genes are TRBV2 and TRBJ2-7; TRBD2 matches at 12 bases. CDR1 is SNHLY, CDR2 FYNNEI, per germline. The CDR3 is 17 amino acids. J lost 2 bases, V lost 6 bases, and 11 bases had no gene match. The CDR3 DNA reads as TGTGCCAGCAGCATAACTAGCGGGAGGCCCAATACCTACGAGCAGTACTTC. Translating it yields CASSITSGRPNTYEQYF.

This clonotype was recorded many times. This sequence joins TRBV11-1 and TRBJ1-2, with D possibly TRBD1 on 6 matching bases. The CDR3 consists of 15 residues. Germline CDR1 SGHAT, CDR2 FQDESV (reference sequence). Between the trimmed V and J ends, which lost 5 bases and 3 bases, there was a span of 16 bases. The CDR3 spells CASSLRDTVDYGYTF. As DNA, the CDR3 is TGTGCCAGCAGCCTTCGGGACACGGTGGACTATGGCTACACCTTC. Using reference TRBV11-1 and TRBJ1-2 for the parts outside the CDR3, the full variable domain is EAEVAQSPRYKITEKSQAVAFWCDPISGHATLYWYRQILGQGPELLVQFQDESVVDDSQLPKDRFSAERLKGVDSTLKIQPAELGDSAMYLCASSLRDTVDYGYTFGSGTRLTVV.